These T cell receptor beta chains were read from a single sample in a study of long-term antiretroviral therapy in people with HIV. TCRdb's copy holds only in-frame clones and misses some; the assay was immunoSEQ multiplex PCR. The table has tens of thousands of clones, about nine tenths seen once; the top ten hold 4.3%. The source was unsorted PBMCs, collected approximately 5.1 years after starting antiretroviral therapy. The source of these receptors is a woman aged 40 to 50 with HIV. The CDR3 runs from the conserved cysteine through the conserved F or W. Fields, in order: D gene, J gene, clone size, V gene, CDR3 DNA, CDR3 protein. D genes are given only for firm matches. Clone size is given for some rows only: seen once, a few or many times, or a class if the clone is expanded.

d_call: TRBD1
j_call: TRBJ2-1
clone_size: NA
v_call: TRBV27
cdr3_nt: TGTGCCAGCAGTTTGCGTATGGGACAGGGAGTTGAGCAGTTCTTC
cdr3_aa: CASSLRMGQGVEQFF

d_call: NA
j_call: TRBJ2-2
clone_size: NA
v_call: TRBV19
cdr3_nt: TGTGCCAGTAGTATATTTGCGTCCACCGGGGAGCTGTTTTTT
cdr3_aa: CASSIFASTGELFF

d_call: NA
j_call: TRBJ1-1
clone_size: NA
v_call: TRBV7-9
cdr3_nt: TGTGCCAGCAGCTTAGACACTGAAGCTTTCTTT
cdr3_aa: CASSLDTEAFF

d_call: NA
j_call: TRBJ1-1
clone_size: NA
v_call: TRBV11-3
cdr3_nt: TGTGCCAGCAGCTTACCCGGGGGAGCCACTGAAGCTTTCTTT
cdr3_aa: CASSLPGGATEAFF

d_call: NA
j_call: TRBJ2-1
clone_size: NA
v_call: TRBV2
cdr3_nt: TGTGCCATCCTAGAGGGGACAGAGCAGTTCTTC
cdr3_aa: CAILEGTEQFF

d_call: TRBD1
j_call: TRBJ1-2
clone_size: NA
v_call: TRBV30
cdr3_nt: TGTGCCTGTCGCCGGGACAGGGCCGTAGCTAACTATGGCTACACCTTC
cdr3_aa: CACRRDRAVANYGYTF

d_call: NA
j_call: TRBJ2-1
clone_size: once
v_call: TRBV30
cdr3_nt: TGTGCCTCTAGCTCCTACAATGAGCAGTTCTTC
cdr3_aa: CASSSYNEQFF

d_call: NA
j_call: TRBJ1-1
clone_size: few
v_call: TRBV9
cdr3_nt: TGTGCCAGCAGTCCGCGGGCCGCGGAGTCGAACACTGAAGCTTTCTTT
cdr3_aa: CASSPRAAESNTEAFF

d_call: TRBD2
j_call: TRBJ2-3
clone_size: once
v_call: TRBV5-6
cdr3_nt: TGTGCCAGCAGCTTGGAGCGGCGGGAGGGCACCGATACGCAGTATTTT
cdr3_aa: CASSLERREGTDTQYF

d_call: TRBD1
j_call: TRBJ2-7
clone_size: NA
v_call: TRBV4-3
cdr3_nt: TGCGCCAGCAGCCAAGACTTGAGGGGACAGGGGGGCAGCGAGCAGTACTTC
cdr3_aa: CASSQDLRGQGGSEQYF

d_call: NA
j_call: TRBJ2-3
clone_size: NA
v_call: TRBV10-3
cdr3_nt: TGTGCCATCAGTGTGGCAGATACGCAGTATTTT
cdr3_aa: CAISVADTQYF

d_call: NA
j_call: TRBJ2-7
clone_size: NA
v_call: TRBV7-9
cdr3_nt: TGTGCCAGCAGCTTTACTTCCCAGAGCTACGAGCAGTACTTC
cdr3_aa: CASSFTSQSYEQYF

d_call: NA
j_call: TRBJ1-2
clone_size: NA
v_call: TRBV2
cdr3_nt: TGTGCCAGCAGTGAATATGGTGGTGGCTACACCTTC
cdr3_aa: CASSEYGGGYTF

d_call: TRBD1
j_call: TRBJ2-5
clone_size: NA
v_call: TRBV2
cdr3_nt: TGTGCCAGCAGTGAAGGGACAGGGGAGGATCAAGAGACCCGGTACTTC
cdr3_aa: CASSEGTGEDQETRYF

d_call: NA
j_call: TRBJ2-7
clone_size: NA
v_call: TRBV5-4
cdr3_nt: TGTGCCAGCAGCCCCGGGACCAGGTCGCGTGAGCAGTACTTC
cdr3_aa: CASSPGTRSREQYF

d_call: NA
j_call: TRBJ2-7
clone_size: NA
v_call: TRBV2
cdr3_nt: TGTGCCAGCAGTGCCGGCAGGGGATCAAACGAGCAGTACTTC
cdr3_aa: CASSAGRGSNEQYF

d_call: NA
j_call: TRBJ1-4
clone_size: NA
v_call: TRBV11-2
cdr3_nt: TGTGCCAGCAGCTTAGGTCTATTGGTTAATGAAAAACTGTTTTTT
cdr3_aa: CASSLGLLVNEKLFF

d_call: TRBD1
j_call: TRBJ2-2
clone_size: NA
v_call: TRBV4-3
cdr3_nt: TGCGCCAGCAGCCAAGTTGAAACAGGGGGTAGCACCGGGGAGCTGTTTTTT
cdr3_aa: CASSQVETGGSTGELFF

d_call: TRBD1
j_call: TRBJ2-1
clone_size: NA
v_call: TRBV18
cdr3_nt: TGTGCCAGCTCACCAGACAGGGTCAACTCCAATGAGCAGTTCTTC
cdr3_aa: CASSPDRVNSNEQFF

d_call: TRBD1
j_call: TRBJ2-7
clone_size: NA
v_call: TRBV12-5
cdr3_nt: TGTGCTAGTGGTTTGGTCGACACCGGACAGGGCTTTCAGACCTACGAGCAGTACTTC
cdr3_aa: CASGLVDTGQGFQTYEQYF

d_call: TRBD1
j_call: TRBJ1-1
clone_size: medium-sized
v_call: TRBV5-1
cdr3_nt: TGCGCCAGCAGCTTGGCCCCAAGACAGGGGCCTGAAGCTTTCTTT
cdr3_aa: CASSLAPRQGPEAFF

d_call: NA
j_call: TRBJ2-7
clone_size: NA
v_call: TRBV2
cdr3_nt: TGTGCCAGCAGTGAACCCTACGAGCAGTACTTC
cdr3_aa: CASSEPYEQYF

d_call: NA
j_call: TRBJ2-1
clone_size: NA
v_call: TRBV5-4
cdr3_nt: TGTGCCAGCACCTCTGGAACAGGCTCCTACAATGAGCAGTTCTTC
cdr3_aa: CASTSGTGSYNEQFF

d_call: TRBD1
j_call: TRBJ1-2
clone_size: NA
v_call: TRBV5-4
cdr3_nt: TGTGCCAGCAGCTTGGGAGGGGGCGAAGCTAACTATGGCTACACCTTC
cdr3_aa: CASSLGGGEANYGYTF

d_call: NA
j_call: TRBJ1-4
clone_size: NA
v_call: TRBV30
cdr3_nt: TGTGCCTGGAATGAGATGTCTGAAAAACTGTTTTTT
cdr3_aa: CAWNEMSEKLFF

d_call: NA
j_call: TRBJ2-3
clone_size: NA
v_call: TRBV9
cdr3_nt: TGTGCCAGCAGCGTATCCGGGACTGCTAGCACAGATACGCAGTATTTT
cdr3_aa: CASSVSGTASTDTQYF

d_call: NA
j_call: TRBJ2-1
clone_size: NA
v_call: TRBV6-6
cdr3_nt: TGTGCCAGCAGTTACTCACGGGGGAGGTCTTACAATGAGCAGTTCTTC
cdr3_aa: CASSYSRGRSYNEQFF

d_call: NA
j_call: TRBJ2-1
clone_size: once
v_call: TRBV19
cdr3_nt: TGTGCCAGTAGTCGGGACTCTGCTTTCTACAATGAGCAGTTCTTC
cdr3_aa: CASSRDSAFYNEQFF

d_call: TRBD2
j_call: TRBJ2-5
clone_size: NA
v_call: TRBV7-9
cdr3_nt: TGTGCCAGCAGCTTAGGGGGACTAGCGGGAGGAGAGACCCAGTACTTC
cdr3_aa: CASSLGGLAGGETQYF

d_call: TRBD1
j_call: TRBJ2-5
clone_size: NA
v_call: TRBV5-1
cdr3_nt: TGCGCCAGCAGCTTGGTTGGGACAGCGAGGGAGACCCAGTACTTC
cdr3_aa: CASSLVGTARETQYF

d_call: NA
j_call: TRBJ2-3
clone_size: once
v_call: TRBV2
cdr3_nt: TGTGCCAGCGGGGGGGATGACAGGGTTTACACAGATACGCAGTATTTT
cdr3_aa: CASGGDDRVYTDTQYF

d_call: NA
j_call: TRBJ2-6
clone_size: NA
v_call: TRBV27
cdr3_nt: TGTGCCAGCAAAGCATTCTCTGGGGCCAACGTCCTGACTTTC
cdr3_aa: CASKAFSGANVLTF

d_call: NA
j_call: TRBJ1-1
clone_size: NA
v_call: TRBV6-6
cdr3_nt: TGTGCCAGCAGTTACAGTGGGTGGGGTGAAGCTTTCTTT
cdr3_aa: CASSYSGWGEAFF

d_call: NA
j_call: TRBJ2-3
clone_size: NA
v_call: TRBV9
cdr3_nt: TGTGCCAGCAGCGGACTAGGGGGGGGGCATGCGCAGTATTTT
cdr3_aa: CASSGLGGGHAQYF

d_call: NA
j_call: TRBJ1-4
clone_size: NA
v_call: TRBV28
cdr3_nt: TGTGCCAGCAGTCTCTGGGCAGCAACTAATGAAAAACTGTTTTTT
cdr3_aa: CASSLWAATNEKLFF

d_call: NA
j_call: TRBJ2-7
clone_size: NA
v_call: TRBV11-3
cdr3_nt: TGTGCCAGCAGCCCAAGCACCGGGATAAAACGGGAGCAGTACTTC
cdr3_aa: CASSPSTGIKREQYF

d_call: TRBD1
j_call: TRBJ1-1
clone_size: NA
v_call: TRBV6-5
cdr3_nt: TGTGCCAGCAAGGGGACAGGGTTGTACACTGAAGCTTTCTTT
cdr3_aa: CASKGTGLYTEAFF

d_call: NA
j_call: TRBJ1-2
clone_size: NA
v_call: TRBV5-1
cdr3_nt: TGCGCCAGCAGCCTATCGGGGTCTAACTATGGCTACACCTTC
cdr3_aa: CASSLSGSNYGYTF

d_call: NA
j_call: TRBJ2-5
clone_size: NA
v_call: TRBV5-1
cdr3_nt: TGCGCCAGCAGCTTGACTCCCCAAGAGACCCAGTACTTC
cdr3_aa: CASSLTPQETQYF

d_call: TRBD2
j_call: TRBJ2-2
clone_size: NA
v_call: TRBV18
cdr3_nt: TGTGCCAGCTCACCACAGCTAGCGGGAGACACCGGGGAGCTGTTTTTT
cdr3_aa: CASSPQLAGDTGELFF

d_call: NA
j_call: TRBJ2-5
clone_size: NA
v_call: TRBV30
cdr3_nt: TGTGCCTGGAGTCCTGGGACCGTCGGAGGAGGAGAGACCCAGTACTTC
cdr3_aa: CAWSPGTVGGGETQYF

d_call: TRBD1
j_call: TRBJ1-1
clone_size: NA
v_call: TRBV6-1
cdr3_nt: TGTGCCAGCAGTAGACAGGGCTCTAACACTGAAGCTTTCTTT
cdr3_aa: CASSRQGSNTEAFF

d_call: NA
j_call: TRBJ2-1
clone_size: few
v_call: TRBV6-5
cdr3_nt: TGTGCCAGCAGTTACTCGAGTGTTATGATCGTGAAGTTCTTC
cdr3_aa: CASSYSSVMIVKFF

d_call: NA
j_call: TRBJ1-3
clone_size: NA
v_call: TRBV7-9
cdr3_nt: TGTGCCAGCAGCTTGAACACCATATATTTT
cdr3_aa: CASSLNTIYF

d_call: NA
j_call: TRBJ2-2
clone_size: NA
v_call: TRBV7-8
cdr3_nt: TGTGCCAGCAGCTTTGACGGGACGAACACCGGGGAGCTGTTTTTT
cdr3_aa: CASSFDGTNTGELFF

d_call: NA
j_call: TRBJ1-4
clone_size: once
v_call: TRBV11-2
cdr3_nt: TGTGCCAGCAGCTTTCGGCCAGCCCACGCTAATGAAAAACTGTTTTTT
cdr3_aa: CASSFRPAHANEKLFF

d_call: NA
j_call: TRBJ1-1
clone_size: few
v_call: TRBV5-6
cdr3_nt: TGTGCCAGCAGCTTGGTGCAGCGGAACACTGAAGCTTTCTTT
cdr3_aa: CASSLVQRNTEAFF

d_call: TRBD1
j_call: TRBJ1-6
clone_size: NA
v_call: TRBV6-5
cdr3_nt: TGTGCCAGCAGTTACGCCCCCGGGACAGGGAATTCACCCCTCCACTTT
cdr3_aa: CASSYAPGTGNSPLHF

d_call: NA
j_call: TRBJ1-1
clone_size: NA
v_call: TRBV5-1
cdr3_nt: TGCGCCAGCAGCTTGGTACTGAACACTGAAGCTTTCTTT
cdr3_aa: CASSLVLNTEAFF

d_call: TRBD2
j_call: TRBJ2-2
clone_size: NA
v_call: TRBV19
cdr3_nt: TGTGCCAGCTTTAGCGGGAGGCCCACCGGGGAGCTGTTTTTT
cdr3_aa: CASFSGRPTGELFF

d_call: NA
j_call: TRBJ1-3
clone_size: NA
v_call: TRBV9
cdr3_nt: TGTGCCAGCAGCTTACTGACGGGAAGCTCTGGAAACACCATATATTTT
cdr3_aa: CASSLLTGSSGNTIYF

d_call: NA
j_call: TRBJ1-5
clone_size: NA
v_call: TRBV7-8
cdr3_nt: TGTGCCAGCCGGGGGGATTATGGCAATCAGCCCCAGCATTTT
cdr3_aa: CASRGDYGNQPQHF

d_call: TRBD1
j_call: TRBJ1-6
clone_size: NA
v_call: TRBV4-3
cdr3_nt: TGCGCCAGCAGCCAAGATCCCCCCCGGACAGGGGGTCTTAATTCACCCCTCCACTTT
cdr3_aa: CASSQDPPRTGGLNSPLHF

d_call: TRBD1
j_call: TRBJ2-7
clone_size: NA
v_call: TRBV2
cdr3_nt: TGTGCCAGCAGTGAAGACAGGGGGCCGCCGGGGTTC
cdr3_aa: CASSEDRGPPGF

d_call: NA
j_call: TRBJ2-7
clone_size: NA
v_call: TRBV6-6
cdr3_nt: TGTGCCAGCAGCCTCGACACACGTTATAGGCAGTACTTC
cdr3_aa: CASSLDTRYRQYF

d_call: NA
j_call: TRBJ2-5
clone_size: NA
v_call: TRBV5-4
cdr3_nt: TGTGCCAGCAGCTTTTACAGGGCCTTACAAGAGACCCAGTACTTC
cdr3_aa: CASSFYRALQETQYF

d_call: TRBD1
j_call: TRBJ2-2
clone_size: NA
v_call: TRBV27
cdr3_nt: TGTGCCAGCAGCCCGGGTAGGGGGCTAAAGAACACCGGGGAGCTGTTTTTT
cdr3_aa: CASSPGRGLKNTGELFF

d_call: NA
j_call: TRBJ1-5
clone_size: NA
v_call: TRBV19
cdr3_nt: TGTGCCAGTATAGGGGGGCAGGGACCCAATCAGCCCCAGCATTTT
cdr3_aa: CASIGGQGPNQPQHF